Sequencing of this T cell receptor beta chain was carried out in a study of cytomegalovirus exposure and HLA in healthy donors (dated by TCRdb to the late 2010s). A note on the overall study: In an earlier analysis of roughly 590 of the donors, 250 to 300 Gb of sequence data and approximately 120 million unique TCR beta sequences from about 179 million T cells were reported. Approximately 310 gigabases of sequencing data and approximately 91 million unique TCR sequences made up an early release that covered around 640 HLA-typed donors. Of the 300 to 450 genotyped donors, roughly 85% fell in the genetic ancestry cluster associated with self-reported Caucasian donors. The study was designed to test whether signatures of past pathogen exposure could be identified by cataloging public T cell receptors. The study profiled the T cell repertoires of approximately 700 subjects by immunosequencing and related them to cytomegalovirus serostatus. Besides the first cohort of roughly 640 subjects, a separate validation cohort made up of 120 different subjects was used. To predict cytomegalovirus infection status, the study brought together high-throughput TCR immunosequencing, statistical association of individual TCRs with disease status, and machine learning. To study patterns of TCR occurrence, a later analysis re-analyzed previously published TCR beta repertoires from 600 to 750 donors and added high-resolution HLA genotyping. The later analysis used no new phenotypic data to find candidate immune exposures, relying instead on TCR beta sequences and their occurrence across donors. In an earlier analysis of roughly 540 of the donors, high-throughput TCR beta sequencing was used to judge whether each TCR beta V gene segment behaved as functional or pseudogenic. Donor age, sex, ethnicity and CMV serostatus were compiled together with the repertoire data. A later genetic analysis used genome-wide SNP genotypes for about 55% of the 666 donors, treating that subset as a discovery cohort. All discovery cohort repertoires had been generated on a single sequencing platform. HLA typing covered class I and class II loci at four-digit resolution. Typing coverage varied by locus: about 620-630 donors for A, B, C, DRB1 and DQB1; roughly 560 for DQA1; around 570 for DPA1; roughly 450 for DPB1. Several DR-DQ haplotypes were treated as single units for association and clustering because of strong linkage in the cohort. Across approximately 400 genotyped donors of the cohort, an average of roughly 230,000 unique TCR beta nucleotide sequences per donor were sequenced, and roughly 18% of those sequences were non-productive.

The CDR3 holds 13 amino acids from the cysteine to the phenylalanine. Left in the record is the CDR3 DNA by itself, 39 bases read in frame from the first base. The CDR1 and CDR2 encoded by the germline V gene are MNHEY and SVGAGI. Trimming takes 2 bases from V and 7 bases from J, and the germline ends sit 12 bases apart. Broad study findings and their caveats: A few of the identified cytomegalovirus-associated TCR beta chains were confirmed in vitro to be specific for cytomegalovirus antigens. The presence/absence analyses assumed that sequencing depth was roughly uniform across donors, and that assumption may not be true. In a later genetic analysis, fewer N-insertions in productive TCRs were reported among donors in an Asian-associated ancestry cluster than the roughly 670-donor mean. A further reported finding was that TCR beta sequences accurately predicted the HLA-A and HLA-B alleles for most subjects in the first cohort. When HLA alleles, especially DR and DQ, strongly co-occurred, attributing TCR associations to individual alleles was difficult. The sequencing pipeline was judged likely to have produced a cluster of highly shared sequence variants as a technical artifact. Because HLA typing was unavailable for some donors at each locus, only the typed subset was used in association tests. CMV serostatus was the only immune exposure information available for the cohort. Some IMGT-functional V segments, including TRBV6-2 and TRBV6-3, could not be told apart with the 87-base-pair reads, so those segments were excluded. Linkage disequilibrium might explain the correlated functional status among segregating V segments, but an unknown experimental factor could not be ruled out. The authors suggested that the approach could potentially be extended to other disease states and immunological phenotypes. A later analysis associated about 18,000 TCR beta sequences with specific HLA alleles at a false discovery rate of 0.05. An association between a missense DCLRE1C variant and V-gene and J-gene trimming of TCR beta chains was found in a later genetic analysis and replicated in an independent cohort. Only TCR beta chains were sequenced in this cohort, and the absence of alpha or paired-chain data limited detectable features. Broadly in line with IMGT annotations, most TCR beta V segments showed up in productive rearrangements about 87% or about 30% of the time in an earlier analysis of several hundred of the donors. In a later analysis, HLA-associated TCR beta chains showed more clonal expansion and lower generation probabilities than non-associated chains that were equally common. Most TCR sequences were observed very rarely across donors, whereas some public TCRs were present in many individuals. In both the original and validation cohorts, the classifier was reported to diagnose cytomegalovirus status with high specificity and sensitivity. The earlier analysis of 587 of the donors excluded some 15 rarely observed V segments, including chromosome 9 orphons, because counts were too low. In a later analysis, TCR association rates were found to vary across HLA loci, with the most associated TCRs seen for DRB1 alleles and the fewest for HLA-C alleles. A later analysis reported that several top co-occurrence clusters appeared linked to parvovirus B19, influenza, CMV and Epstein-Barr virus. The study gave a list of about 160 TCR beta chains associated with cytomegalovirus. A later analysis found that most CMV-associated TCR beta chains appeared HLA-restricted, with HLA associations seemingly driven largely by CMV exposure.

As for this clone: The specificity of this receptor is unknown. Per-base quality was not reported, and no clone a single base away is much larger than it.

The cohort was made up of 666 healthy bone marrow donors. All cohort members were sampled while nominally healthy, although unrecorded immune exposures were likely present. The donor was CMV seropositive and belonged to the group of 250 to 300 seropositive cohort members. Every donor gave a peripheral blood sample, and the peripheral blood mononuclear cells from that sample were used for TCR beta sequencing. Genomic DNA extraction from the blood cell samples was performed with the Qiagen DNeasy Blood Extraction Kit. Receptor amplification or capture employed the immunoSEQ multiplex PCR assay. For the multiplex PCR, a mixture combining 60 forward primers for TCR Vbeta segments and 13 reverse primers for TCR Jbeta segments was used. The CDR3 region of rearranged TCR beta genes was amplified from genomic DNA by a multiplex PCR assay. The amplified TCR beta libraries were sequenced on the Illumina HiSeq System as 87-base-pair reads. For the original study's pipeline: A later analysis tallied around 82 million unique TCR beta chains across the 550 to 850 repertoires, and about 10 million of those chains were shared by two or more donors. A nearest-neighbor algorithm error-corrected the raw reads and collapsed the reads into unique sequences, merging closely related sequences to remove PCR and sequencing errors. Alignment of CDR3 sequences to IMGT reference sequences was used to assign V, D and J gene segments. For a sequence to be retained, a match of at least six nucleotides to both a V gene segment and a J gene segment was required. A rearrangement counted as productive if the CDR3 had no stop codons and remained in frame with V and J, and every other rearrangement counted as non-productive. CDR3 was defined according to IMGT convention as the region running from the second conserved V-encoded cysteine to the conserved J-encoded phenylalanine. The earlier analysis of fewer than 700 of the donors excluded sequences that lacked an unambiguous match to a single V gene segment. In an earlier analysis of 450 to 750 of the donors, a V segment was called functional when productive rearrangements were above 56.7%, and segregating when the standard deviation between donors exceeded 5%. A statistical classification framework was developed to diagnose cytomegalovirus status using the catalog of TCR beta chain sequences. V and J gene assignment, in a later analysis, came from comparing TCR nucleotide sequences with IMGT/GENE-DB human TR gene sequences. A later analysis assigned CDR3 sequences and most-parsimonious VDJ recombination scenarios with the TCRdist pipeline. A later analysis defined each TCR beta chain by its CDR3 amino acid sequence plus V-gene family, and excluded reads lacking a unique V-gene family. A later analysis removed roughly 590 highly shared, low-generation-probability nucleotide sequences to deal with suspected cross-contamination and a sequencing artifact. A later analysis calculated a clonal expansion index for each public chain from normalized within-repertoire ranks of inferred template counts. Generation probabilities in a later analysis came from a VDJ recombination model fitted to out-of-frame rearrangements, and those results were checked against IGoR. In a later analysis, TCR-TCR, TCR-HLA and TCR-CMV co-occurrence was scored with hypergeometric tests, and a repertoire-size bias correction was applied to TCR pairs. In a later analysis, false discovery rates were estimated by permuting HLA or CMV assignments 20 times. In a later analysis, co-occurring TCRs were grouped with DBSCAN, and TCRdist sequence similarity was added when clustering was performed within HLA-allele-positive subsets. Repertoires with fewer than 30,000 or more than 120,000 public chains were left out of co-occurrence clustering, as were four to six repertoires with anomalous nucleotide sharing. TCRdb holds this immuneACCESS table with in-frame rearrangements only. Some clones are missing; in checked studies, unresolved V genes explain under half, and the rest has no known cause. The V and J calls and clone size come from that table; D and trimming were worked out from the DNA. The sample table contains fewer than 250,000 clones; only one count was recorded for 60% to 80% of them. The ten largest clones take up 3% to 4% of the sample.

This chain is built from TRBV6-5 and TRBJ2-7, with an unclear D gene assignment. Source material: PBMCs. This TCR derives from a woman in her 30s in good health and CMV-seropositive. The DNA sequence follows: TGTGCCAGCAGTTACGTACCCCTGGCAGAGCAGTACTTC. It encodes CASSYVPLAEQYF.